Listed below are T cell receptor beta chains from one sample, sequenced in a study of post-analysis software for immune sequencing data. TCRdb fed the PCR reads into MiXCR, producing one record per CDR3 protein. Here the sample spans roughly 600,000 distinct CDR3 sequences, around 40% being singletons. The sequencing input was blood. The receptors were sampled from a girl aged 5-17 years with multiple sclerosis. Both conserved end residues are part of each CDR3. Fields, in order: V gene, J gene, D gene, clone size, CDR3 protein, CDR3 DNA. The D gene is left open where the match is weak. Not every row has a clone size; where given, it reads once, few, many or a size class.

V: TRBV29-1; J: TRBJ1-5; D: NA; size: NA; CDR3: CSVGSGIGNQPQHF; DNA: TGCAGCGTTGGTTCGGGCATCGGGAATCAGCCCCAGCATTTT
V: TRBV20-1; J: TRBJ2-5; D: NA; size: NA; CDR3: CSARDRTRGRETQYF; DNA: TGCAGTGCTAGAGATCGAACGAGGGGGAGAGAGACCCAGTACTTC
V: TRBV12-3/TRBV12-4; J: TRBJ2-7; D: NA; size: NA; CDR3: CASRGSTYEQYF; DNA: TGTGCCAGCAGAGGGAGTACATACGAGCAGTACTTC
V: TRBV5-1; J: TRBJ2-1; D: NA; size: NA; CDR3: CASRPGHTEQFF; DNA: TGCGCCAGCAGGCCGGGACATACTGAGCAGTTCTTC
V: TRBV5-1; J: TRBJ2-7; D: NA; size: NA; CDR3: CASSFKYEQYF; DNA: TGCGCCAGCAGCTTTAAATACGAGCAGTACTTC
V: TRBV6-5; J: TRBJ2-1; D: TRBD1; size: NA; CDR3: CASSSNGQANNEQFF; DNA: TGTGCCAGCAGTTCGAACGGACAGGCCAACAATGAGCAGTTCTTC
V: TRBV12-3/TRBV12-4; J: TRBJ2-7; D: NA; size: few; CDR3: CASSLFPNEQYF; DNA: TGTGCCAGCAGTTTATTCCCGAACGAGCAGTACTTC
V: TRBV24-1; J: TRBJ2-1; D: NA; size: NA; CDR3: CATSDTQGGEQFF; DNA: TGTGCCACCAGTGACACTCAGGGAGGTGAGCAGTTCTTC
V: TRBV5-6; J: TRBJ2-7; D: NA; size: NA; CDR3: CASSRPPSYEQYF; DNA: TGTGCCAGCAGCCGTCCCCCCTCCTACGAGCAGTACTTC
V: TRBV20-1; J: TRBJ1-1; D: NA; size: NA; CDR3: CSATGPLGGLNTEAFF; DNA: TGCAGTGCTACTGGACCCTTGGGAGGACTGAACACTGAAGCTTTCTTT
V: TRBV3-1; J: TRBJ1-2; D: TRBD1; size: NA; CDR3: CASSQDVESGTGHGYTF; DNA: TGTGCCAGCAGCCAAGACGTCGAATCTGGGACAGGGCATGGCTACACCTTC
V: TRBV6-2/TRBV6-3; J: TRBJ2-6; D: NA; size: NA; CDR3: CASRETASGANVLTF; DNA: TGTGCCAGCAGAGAGACGGCCTCTGGGGCCAACGTCCTGACTTTC
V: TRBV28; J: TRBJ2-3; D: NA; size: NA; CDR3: CASSLATASTDTQYF; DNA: TGTGCCAGCAGTTTGGCCACGGCTAGCACAGATACGCAGTATTTT
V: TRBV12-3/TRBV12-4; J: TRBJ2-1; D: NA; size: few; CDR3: CASKNQGTNEQFF; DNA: TGTGCCAGCAAAAATCAGGGGACCAATGAGCAGTTCTTC
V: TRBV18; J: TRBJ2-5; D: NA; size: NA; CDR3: CASSPPARLKETQYF; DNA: TGTGCCAGCTCACCACCGGCCAGACTGAAAGAGACCCAGTACTTC
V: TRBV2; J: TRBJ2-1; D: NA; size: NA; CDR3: CASLPLATNEQFF; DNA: TGTGCCAGCTTGCCTCTGGCCACCAATGAGCAGTTCTTC
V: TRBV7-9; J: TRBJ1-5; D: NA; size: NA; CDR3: CASSLGGLPQHF; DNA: TGTGCCAGCAGCTTAGGGGGCCTGCCCCAGCATTTT
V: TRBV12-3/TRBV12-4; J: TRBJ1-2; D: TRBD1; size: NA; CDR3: CASTHRGSYGYIF; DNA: TGTGCCAGCACCCACAGGGGGTCCTATGGCTACATCTTC
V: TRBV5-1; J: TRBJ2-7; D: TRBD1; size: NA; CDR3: CASSSWDRRYEQYF; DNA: TGCGCCAGCAGCTCCTGGGACAGGCGCTACGAGCAGTACTTC
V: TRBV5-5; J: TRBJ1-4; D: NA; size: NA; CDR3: CASGLFRDPIRYNEKLFF; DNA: TGTGCCAGCGGGCTCTTCCGGGACCCCATCCGATATAATGAAAAACTGTTTTTT
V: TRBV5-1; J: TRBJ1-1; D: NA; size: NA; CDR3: CASGATGTNTEAFF; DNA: TGCGCCAGCGGTGCCACAGGGACGAACACTGAAGCTTTCTTT
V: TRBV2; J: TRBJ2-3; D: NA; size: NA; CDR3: CASSERGDRATDTQYF; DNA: TGTGCCAGCAGTGAGCGGGGGGACAGGGCCACAGATACGCAGTATTTT
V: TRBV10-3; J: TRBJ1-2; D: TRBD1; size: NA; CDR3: CAISETGTGANYGYTF; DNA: TGTGCCATCAGTGAGACCGGGACAGGGGCTAACTATGGCTACACCTTC
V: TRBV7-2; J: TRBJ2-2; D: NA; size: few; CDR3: CASSLGGAGRELFF; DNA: TGTGCCAGCAGCCTCGGCGGTGCGGGCAGGGAGCTGTTTTTT
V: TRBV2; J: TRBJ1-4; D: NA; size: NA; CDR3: CASSDRPREKLFF; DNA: TGTGCCAGCAGTGACAGGCCTAGGGAAAAACTGTTTTTT
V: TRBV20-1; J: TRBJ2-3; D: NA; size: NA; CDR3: CSARASYGVDTQYF; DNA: TGCAGTGCTAGAGCTTCCTACGGTGTGGATACGCAGTATTTT
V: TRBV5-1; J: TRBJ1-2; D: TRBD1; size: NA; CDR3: CASSSGTEYGYTF; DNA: TGCGCCAGCAGCTCCGGGACAGAGTATGGCTACACCTTC
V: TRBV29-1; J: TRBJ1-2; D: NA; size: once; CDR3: CSVEAGYTF; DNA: TGCAGCGTTGAAGCTGGCTACACCTTC
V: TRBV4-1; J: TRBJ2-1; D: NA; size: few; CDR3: CASRHGVNNEQFF; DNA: TGCGCCAGCCGGCATGGGGTCAACAATGAGCAGTTCTTC
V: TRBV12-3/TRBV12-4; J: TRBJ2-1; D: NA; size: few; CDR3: CASSFPGSGDEQFF; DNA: TGTGCCAGCAGTTTCCCGGGTTCAGGGGATGAGCAGTTCTTC
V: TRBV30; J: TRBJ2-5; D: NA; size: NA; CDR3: CAWTPVQETQYF; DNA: TGTGCCTGGACTCCAGTCCAAGAGACCCAGTACTTC
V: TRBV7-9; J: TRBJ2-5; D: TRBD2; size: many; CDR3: CASSSTLAGGQETQYF; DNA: TGTGCCAGCAGCTCGACTTTAGCGGGAGGGCAAGAGACCCAGTACTTC
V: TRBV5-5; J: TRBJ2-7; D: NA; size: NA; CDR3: CASSLGDVYSYEQYF; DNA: TGTGCCAGCAGCTTGGGGGACGTCTACTCCTACGAGCAGTACTTC
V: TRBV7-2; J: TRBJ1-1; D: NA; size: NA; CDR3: CASSLFVLTEAFF; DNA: TGTGCCAGCAGCTTATTCGTTCTCACTGAAGCTTTCTTT
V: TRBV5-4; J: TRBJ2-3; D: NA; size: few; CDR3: CASSRRGGTDTQYF; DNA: TGTGCCAGCAGTCGGCGTGGGGGCACAGATACGCAGTATTTT
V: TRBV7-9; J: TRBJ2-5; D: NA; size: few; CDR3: CASSRDMTTQETQYF; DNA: TGTGCCAGCAGCCGGGATATGACAACACAAGAGACCCAGTACTTC
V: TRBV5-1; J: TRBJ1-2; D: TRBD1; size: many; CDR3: CASSSGTAYGYTF; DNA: TGTGCCAGCAGTTCCGGGACAGCCTATGGCTACACCTTC
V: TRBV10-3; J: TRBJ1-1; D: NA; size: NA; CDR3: CAISGQPSYTEAFF; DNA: TGTGCCATCAGTGGACAGCCCAGCTACACTGAAGCTTTCTTT
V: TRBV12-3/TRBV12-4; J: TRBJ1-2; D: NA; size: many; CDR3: CASSLDTAEGYTF; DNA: TGTGCCAGCAGTTTAGATACCGCGGAGGGCTACACCTTC
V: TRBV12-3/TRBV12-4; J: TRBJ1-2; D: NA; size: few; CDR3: CASSSYLNRVYGYTF; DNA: TGTGCCAGCAGTTCCTATCTGAACAGGGTCTATGGCTACACCTTC
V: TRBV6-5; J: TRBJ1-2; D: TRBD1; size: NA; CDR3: CASGETGGFGYTF; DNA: TGTGCCAGCGGGGAGACAGGGGGCTTTGGCTACACCTTC
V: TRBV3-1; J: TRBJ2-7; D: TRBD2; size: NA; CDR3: CTSSPGTKGLDEQYF; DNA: TGTACCAGCAGTCCCGGGACTAAAGGGCTCGACGAGCAGTACTTC
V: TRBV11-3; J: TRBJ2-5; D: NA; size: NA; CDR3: CASSLRSLLRDKQETQYF; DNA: TGTGCCAGCAGCTTACGTAGCCTCCTGCGGGACAAACAAGAGACCCAGTACTTC
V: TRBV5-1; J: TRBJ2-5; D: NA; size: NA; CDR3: CASSNGGGPGIGETQYF; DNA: TGCGCCAGCAGCAACGGAGGGGGCCCCGGTATTGGAGAGACCCAGTACTTC
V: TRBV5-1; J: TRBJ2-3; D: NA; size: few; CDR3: CASRTRQSTDTQYF; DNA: TGCGCCAGCAGAACCCGACAGAGCACAGATACGCAGTATTTT
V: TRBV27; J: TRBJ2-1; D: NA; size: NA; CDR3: CASSPWFSEYNEQFF; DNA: TGTGCCAGCAGTCCCTGGTTTAGCGAGTACAATGAGCAGTTCTTC
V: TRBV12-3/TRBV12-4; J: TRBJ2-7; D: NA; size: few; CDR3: CASSLSGTHGVEQYF; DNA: TGTGCCAGCAGTTTATCCGGGACTCATGGGGTCGAGCAGTACTTC